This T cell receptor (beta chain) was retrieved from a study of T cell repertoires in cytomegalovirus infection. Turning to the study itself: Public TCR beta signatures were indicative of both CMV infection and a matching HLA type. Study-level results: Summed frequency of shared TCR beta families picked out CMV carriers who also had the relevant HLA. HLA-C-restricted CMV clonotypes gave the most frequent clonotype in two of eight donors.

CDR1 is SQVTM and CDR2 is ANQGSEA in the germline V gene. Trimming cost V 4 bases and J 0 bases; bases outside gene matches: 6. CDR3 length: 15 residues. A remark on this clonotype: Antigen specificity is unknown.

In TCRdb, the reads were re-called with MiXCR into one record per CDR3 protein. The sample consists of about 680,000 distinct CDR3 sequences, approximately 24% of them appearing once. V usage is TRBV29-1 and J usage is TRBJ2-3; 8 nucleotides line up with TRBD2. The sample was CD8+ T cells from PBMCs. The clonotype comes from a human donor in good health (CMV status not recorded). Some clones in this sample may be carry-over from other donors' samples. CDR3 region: CSVGDLAGSTDTQYF. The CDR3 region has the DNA TGCAGCGTTGGAGACCTAGCGGGTAGCACAGATACGCAGTATTTT.